One TCR beta chain is described in this entry. Germline V gene data show CDR1 as MNHEY and CDR2 as SVGAGI. This CDR3 is 16 amino acids long. The V end was cut by 1 base, the J end by 5 bases, with 17 bases between. Method: immunoSEQ multiplex PCR; TCRdb's copy keeps in-frame clones and lacks some. The sample holds roughly 52,000 clones, approximately 90% seen once. This specimen comes from a study of T cell changes during pregnancy in multiple sclerosis. The specimen comprised CD4+ T cells from peripheral blood mononuclear cells, sampled in the first trimester of pregnancy. This TCR came from a female donor with multiple sclerosis, enrolled in a pregnancy study. The chain combines TRBV6-5 with TRBJ2-5; D unclear. The CDR3 DNA follows: TGTGCCAGCAGTTACTGGTCGAGGCTAGAGGTGGAGACCCAGTACTTC. Protein product: CASSYWSRLEVETQYF.